The 14 T cell receptor beta chains presented below share a single source sample, sequenced in a study of blood T cell repertoires in COVID-19. TCRdb keeps only in-frame clones here, not all; method: immunoSEQ multiplex PCR. The sample records 350,000 to 450,000 clones, 85% being singletons. The sequencing input was peripheral blood. The receptors here all came from a woman aged 18-29 years with acute or convalescent COVID-19.

CDR3 nucleotide sequence: TGTGCCAGCAGCCAAAGGAACAGGGGCGGTAGCTACACCTTC. As protein: CASSQRNRGGSYTF. V is TRBV3-1 (or the pseudogene TRBV3-2) and J is TRBJ1-2, with 7 bases that match TRBD1. From germline, CDR1 is LGHDT and CDR2 YNNKEL (reference sequence). The ends lost 2 bases at V and 9 bases at J; junction bases unmatched: 9. The CDR3 covers 14 residues.

This sequence joins TRBV4-2 and TRBJ2-5; 15 bases map to TRBD2. The CDR3 contains 16 residues. Germline CDR1 reads LGHNA; CDR2 reads YNFKEQ. V dropped 4 bases and J dropped 5; count of bases not matched to a gene: 5. This CDR3 reads CASSLGGTSGRETQYF. The CDR3 DNA is TGTGCCAGCAGCCTAGGCGGGACTAGCGGGAGGGAGACCCAGTACTTC.

V usage is TRBV24-1 and J usage is TRBJ2-7; 8 positions agree with TRBD2. CDR1 is KGHDR, CDR2 SFDVKD, per germline. The CDR3 is 15 amino acids. V shed 3 bases, J shed 5 bases, and the junction held 8 bases outside the gene matches. The CDR3 nucleotides read TGTGCCACCAGTGATCCCGGGGGGGGGAGGAACGAGCAGTACTTC. It translates to CATSDPGGGRNEQYF.

The rearrangement uses TRBV15 and TRBJ1-2; no clear D. The CDR3 has 14 residues. In germline, CDR1 is LNHNV, CDR2 YYDKDF (reference sequence). V was clipped by 0 bases and J by 6 bases, with 11 bases between them. As DNA, the CDR3 is TGTGCCACCAGCAGAGATGGAGGGAGCCATGGCTACACCTTC. It codes for CATSRDGGSHGYTF. Full variable domain (missing parts from reference TRBV15 and TRBJ1-2): DAMVIQNPRYQVTQFGKPVTLSCSQTLNHNVMYWYQQKSSQAPKLLFHYYDKDFNNEADTPDNFQSRRPNTSFCFLDIRSPGLGDTAMYLCATSRDGGSHGYTFGSGTRLTVV.

This rearrangement joins TRBV3-1 (or the pseudogene TRBV3-2) to TRBJ2-7; the match to TRBD1 covers 10 bases. V gave up 1 base and J gave up 5 bases; unmatched junction bases: 8. The CDR3 spans 16 residues. CDR1 and CDR2 (germline): LGHDT, YNNKEL (reference sequence). CDR3 DNA sequence: TGTGCCAGCAGCCAAGCCCCAGGGACAGGGGACCACGAGCAGTACTTC. Translated, it gives CASSQAPGTGDHEQYF.

J is TRBJ1-3 and V is TRBV28; 8 nucleotides line up with TRBD1. The CDR3 has 14 amino acids. With 10 bases clipped from V and 11 bases from J, the junction kept 16 bases outside the gene matches. The V gene's germline CDR1 is MDHEN and CDR2 SYDVKM. CDR3 residues: CAIRQGAAPLAIYF. The CDR3 DNA is TGTGCCATCCGGCAGGGGGCTGCTCCTCTCGCCATATATTTT.

For the CDR3, the DNA is TGCGCCAGCAGCCCTGACAGCGCCCAGAGCACAGATACGCAGTATTTT. It is translated as CASSPDSAQSTDTQYF. The chain uses TRBV4-1 and TRBJ2-3; tentative D call: TRBD1 (5 bases). The germline gives CDR1 MGHRA, CDR2 YSYEKL. Trimming removed 4 bases at V and 0 bases at J, with 14 bases between. The CDR3 loop spans 16 amino acids.

The genes are TRBV4-1 and TRBJ1-3; D may be TRBD1 (6 bases). The ends were cut back, 0 bases at V and 0 bases at J, with 21 bases in the middle. The CDR3 covers 20 residues. CDR1 is MGHRA, CDR2 YSYEKL, per germline. The CDR3 loop reads CASSQEDPRRGGSSGNTIYF. CDR3 sequence (DNA): TGCGCCAGCAGCCAAGAGGACCCCCGTCGGGGGGGCAGCTCTGGAAACACCATATATTTT.

The V call is TRBV5-8, the J call TRBJ1-1; D gene uncertain. The CDR3 totals 13 residues. Trimming took off 2 bases at V and 1 base at J, with 6 bases between the two ends. Germline V gene sequence: CDR1 SGHTS, CDR2 YDEGEE. The CDR3 DNA sequence: TGTGCCAGCAGCTTCTCCCGGAACACTGAAGCTTTCTTT. Its protein product is CASSFSRNTEAFF.

This clone came up once. The chain combines TRBV5-6 with TRBJ1-1, with a possible D match to TRBD1 (5 bases). The CDR3 is 12 residues long. V dropped 0 bases and J dropped 10 bases, with 10 bases sitting between them. CDR1 is SGHDT, CDR2 YYEEEE, per germline. CDR3 sequence reads: CASSLVDGGAFF. CDR3 in DNA: TGTGCCAGCAGCTTGGTTGACGGGGGAGCTTTCTTT.

J is TRBJ2-5 and V is TRBV12-3 or TRBV12-4; D is undetermined. The CDR3 contains 13 residues. V was pared by 6 bases and J by 2 bases, with 10 bases between. The CDR3 protein is CASRPTIQETQYF. The CDR3 nucleotides read TGTGCCAGCAGGCCAACAATACAAGAGACCCAGTACTTC.

V usage is TRBV11-2 and J usage is TRBJ1-3; TRBD1 aligns across 7 bases. This CDR3 is 18 amino acids long. After removal of 5 bases from V and 1 base from J, the junction contained 14 bases not matched to a gene. From germline, CDR1 is SGHAT and CDR2 FQNNGV. The CDR3 nucleotides read TGTGCCAGCAGCGTGGTATATAACGACAGGGCGTCTGGAAACACCATATATTTT. Translating gives CASSVVYNDRASGNTIYF.

The chain links TRBV5-1 to TRBJ2-5; 7 positions match TRBD1. V was pared by 3 bases and J by 2 bases, with 13 bases of the junction left unmatched. Germline V gene sequence: CDR1 SGHRS, CDR2 YFSETQ. The CDR3 runs to 17 residues. The CDR3 coding sequence is TGCGCCAGCAGCTACACAGGGGTCCGGTTGAATCAAGAGACCCAGTACTTC. It encodes CASSYTGVRLNQETQYF.

The chain employs TRBV19 and TRBJ2-7; TRBD2 aligns across 9 bases. The germline gives CDR1 LNHDA, CDR2 SQIVND (reference sequence). The V gene end was trimmed by 4 bases and the J gene end by 6 bases; junction bases not matched to a gene: 7. The CDR3 has 14 amino acids. The CDR3 nucleotides are TGTGCCAGTAGTACCAATTTAGCGGGAGTCGAGCAGTACTTC. Translated, it gives CASSTNLAGVEQYF.